What follows are 18 T cell receptor beta chains derived from one specimen sequenced in a study of blood T cell repertoires in COVID-19. Profiling relied on immunoSEQ multiplex PCR, and the TCRdb table lists in-frame clones only, not all of them. The sample carries over 25,000 clones, more than 65% recorded once. Material for sequencing was peripheral blood. These receptors were obtained from a human donor in a cohort sampled during active COVID-19.

The chain recombines TRBV7-2 with TRBJ2-3; D gene unclear. The germline V gene has CDR1 SGHTA and CDR2 FQGNSA. CDR3 length equals 15 residues. The V and J ends lost 5 bases and 2 bases respectively, with 14 bases between them. CDR3 sequence reads: CASSLQVIHTDTQYF. The CDR3, as DNA: TGTGCCAGCAGCCTCCAGGTTATCCACACAGATACGCAGTATTTT.

This CDR3 is CASSLDTNSNQPQHF. DNA of the CDR3: TGTGCCAGCAGCCTCGACACCAATAGCAATCAGCCCCAGCATTTT. The chain is built from TRBV7-8 and TRBJ1-5; D is ambiguous. Germline values: CDR1 SGHVS, CDR2 FQNEAQ. The ends were cut back, 5 bases at V and 0 bases at J, with 11 bases in the middle. The CDR3 extends over 15 amino acids.

The chain couples TRBV4-2 to TRBJ1-2, with TRBD1 matching over 7 bases. The CDR3 has 17 residues. V shed 0 bases and J 2 bases; nucleotides not matched to a gene: 9. The germline V gene encodes CDR1 LGHNA and CDR2 YNFKEQ. The CDR3: CASSQDTARTGNYGYTF. CDR3 bases: TGTGCCAGCAGCCAAGATACGGCCCGGACAGGAAACTATGGCTACACCTTC.

The V gene is TRBV6-5, the J gene TRBJ2-3; possibly TRBD1 for D (6 bases). V was shortened by 8 bases and J by 2 bases, with 11 bases between the two germline ends. The CDR3 runs to 13 residues. Germline CDR1 reads MNHEY; CDR2 reads SVGAGI. The CDR3: CASPGTYTDTQYF. The CDR3 DNA reads as TGTGCCAGCCCCGGGACATACACAGATACGCAGTATTTT.

This clone has only one observation. V gene TRBV5-1 combines with J gene TRBJ2-1; the D is unclear. This CDR3 spans 11 amino acids. Germline V gene data show CDR1 as SGHRS and CDR2 as YFSETQ. V dropped 9 bases and J dropped 7 bases, with 11 bases sitting between them. CDR3 nucleotide sequence: TGCGCCACCCGCGCGGTGAATGAGCAGTTCTTC. It translates to CATRAVNEQFF.

This chain links TRBV6-6 with TRBJ1-3; 8 bases are a match to TRBD1. This CDR3 spans 15 amino acids. The ends lost 6 bases at V and 3 bases at J; junction bases unmatched: 7. The germline V gene encodes CDR1 MNHNY and CDR2 SVGAGI (reference sequence). CDR3: CASSPGQAFGNTIYF. The CDR3 bases are TGTGCCAGCAGCCCGGGACAGGCTTTTGGAAACACCATATATTTT.

This clone was detected a few times. The rearrangement links TRBV7-2 to TRBJ1-2; perhaps TRBD1 as D (6 bases). The ends were cut back, 5 bases at V and 8 bases at J, with 18 bases in the middle. The CDR3 is 14 residues long. CDR1 SGHTA and CDR2 FQGNSA come from the germline V gene. The CDR3 DNA sequence: TGTGCCAGCAGCACCCCCGGGACATGGTGGGGCTACACCTTC. It specifies CASSTPGTWWGYTF. Full variable domain (outside the CDR3, taken from reference TRBV7-2 and TRBJ1-2): GAGVSQSPSNKVTEKGKDVELRCDPISGHTALYWYRQSLGQGLEFLIYFQGNSAPDKSGLPSDRFSAERTGGSVSTLTIQRTQQEDSAVYLCASSTPGTWWGYTFGSGTRLTVV.

The chain combines TRBV6-5 with TRBJ1-6, with D maybe TRBD1 (5 bases). The CDR3 is 15 amino acids. Germline V gene lookup returns CDR1 MNHEY and CDR2 SVGAGI. V was trimmed by 0 bases and J by 7 bases, leaving 10 bases between them. CDR3 residues: CASSYSGRENSPLHF. As DNA, the CDR3 is TGTGCCAGCAGTTACTCGGGGCGGGAGAATTCACCCCTCCACTTT.

The rearrangement links TRBV19 to TRBJ1-2; TRBD1 matches 7 bases. The CDR3 loop spans 13 amino acids. Germline trimming cut 6 bases from V and 2 bases from J; bases unmatched to any gene: 3. Looked up from germline, CDR1 is LNHDA and CDR2 is SQIVND (reference sequence). The CDR3 spells CASRDRTNYGYTF. CDR3 bases: TGTGCCAGTAGGGACAGGACAAACTATGGCTACACCTTC.

The chain uses TRBV6-1 and TRBJ1-5; no clear D. This CDR3 has 16 amino acids. Trimming took off 1 base at V and 0 bases at J, with 10 bases between the two ends. Per the germline V gene, CDR1 is MNHNS and CDR2 is SASEGT. The chain's CDR3 is CASSEGAGDSNQPQHF. CDR3 nucleotides: TGTGCCAGCAGTGAAGGGGCAGGCGATAGCAATCAGCCCCAGCATTTT.

This clone was observed once. The chain joins TRBV7-9 to TRBJ2-5; a possible D gene is TRBD1 (6 bases). Germline V gene sequence: CDR1 SEHNR, CDR2 FQNEAQ (reference sequence). V was clipped by 5 bases and J by 3 bases, with 13 bases between them. This CDR3 is 14 amino acids long. The CDR3 sequence: CASSRAGGEETQYF. CDR3 bases: TGTGCCAGCAGCAGAGCTGGGGGCGAAGAGACCCAGTACTTC.

This chain links TRBV19 with TRBJ1-1, with D possibly TRBD1 on 6 matching bases. The V end was cut by 5 bases, the J end by 5 bases, with 18 bases between. In germline, CDR1 is LNHDA, CDR2 SQIVND (reference sequence). The CDR3 is 15 residues long. DNA of the CDR3: TGTGCCAGTAGTCCCACCCCTCCAGGGGCGACTGAAGCTTTCTTT. This sequence encodes CASSPTPPGATEAFF.

The chain carries TRBV5-4 and TRBJ1-2, with 9 bases that match TRBD1. V shed 0 bases and J 2 bases; nucleotides not matched to a gene: 2. CDR3 length: 15 residues. The germline V gene encodes CDR1 SGHNT and CDR2 YYREEE (reference sequence). CDR3 protein: CASSLGQGDNYGYTF. The CDR3 DNA follows: TGTGCCAGCAGCTTGGGACAGGGGGACAACTATGGCTACACCTTC.

The J gene is TRBJ2-7, the V gene TRBV7-8; tentative D call: TRBD1 (6 bases). The CDR3 spans 15 residues. The V gene's germline CDR1 is SGHVS and CDR2 FQNEAQ. Trimming removed 5 bases at V and 1 base at J, with 15 bases between. CDR3 sequence: CASSREMTGSYEQYF. CDR3 in DNA: TGTGCCAGCAGCCGAGAGATGACAGGATCCTACGAGCAGTACTTC.

This chain links TRBV19 with TRBJ1-5; perhaps TRBD1 as D (5 bases). Trimming left V 7 bases short and J 3 bases short, with 10 bases between. Germline V lookup: CDR1 LNHDA, CDR2 SQIVND (reference sequence). The CDR3 totals 13 residues. In nucleotides, the CDR3 is TGTGCCAGTACGACAGACGTCAATCAGCCCCAGCATTTT. This gives the protein CASTTDVNQPQHF.

J is TRBJ2-3 and V is TRBV19; 12 bases match TRBD2. The V gene end was trimmed by 3 bases and the J gene end by 0 bases; junction bases not matched to a gene: 4. CDR3 length: 17 amino acids. Per the germline V gene, CDR1 is LNHDA and CDR2 is SQIVND (reference sequence). The CDR3 sequence: CASSMSSGGGSTDTQYF. CDR3 DNA sequence: TGTGCCAGTAGTATGTCTAGCGGGGGGGGTAGCACAGATACGCAGTATTTT.

The V and J genes are TRBV5-1 and TRBJ2-2; a possible D gene is TRBD1 (6 bases). V was cut by 2 bases and J by 4 bases, with 12 bases left in between. The CDR3 is 15 amino acids. CDR1 SGHRS and CDR2 YFSETQ come from the germline V gene. The chain's CDR3 is CASSFGTLGTGELFF. The CDR3 DNA reads TGCGCCAGCAGCTTCGGGACATTAGGCACCGGGGAGCTGTTTTTT. Drawing the rest from reference TRBV5-1 and TRBJ2-2, the complete variable domain is KAGVTQTPRYLIKTRGQQVTLSCSPISGHRSVSWYQQTPGQGLQFLFEYFSETQRNKGNFPGRFSGRQFSNSRSEMNVSTLELGDSALYLCASSFGTLGTGELFFGEGSRLTVL.

J is TRBJ1-2 and V is TRBV29-1, with 8 bases matching TRBD1. Per germline, CDR1 SQVTM and CDR2 ANQGSEA. The CDR3 has 13 residues. V lost 7 bases, J lost 6 bases, and 10 bases stayed unmatched. CDR3 sequence (DNA): TGCAGCGCCGACATTAGGACAGGGCATGGCTACACCTTC. It codes for CSADIRTGHGYTF.